These 27 T cell receptor beta chains originate from one sample sequenced in a study of beta chain features in type 1 diabetes. cDNA synthesis used the whole RNA isolate, giving expressed TCRB sequences. Repertoires were generated with immunoSEQ multiplex PCR, while TCRdb's copy carries only in-frame clones and drops some. The sample shows 330,000 or so clones, around 15% of them seen only once. Input material: central memory CD4+ T cells from blood. These receptors were obtained from a man between 25 and 39 years old in good health.

This clone was seen a handful of times. The chain combines TRBV6-5 with TRBJ2-5; D is unclear. Germline V gene sequence: CDR1 MNHEY, CDR2 SVGAGI. The CDR3 runs 15 residues. The V end lost 6 bases, the J end lost 3 bases, and 17 bases lay between the germline ends. The CDR3 DNA reads TGTGCCAGCAGCCGAGTCGGGCACTGGAAAGAGACCCAGTACTTC. Its translation is CASSRVGHWKETQYF.

The chain carries TRBV4-3 and TRBJ2-1; 10 nucleotides align to TRBD2. Per the germline V gene, CDR1 is LGHNA and CDR2 is YSLEER. The CDR3 spans 17 residues. The ends lost 1 base at V and 8 bases at J; junction bases unmatched: 11. CDR3 bases: TGCGCCAGCAGCCAAGCGTCGGCTAGCGGGGGAGGGGATGAGCAGTTCTTC. Its protein is CASSQASASGGGDEQFF.

The V call is TRBV30, the J call TRBJ2-1; 12 bases are a match to TRBD2. The CDR3 has 15 residues. Trimming at V came to 8 bases and at J to 11 bases, leaving 16 bases not matched to a gene. The germline V gene has CDR1 GTSNPN and CDR2 SVGIG (reference sequence). Written as DNA, the CDR3 is TGTGCCGGGGCCCCCGGGACTAGCGGGCCCGATCAGCAGTTCTTC. Amino acid sequence: CAGAPGTSGPDQQFF.

The genes are TRBV4-1 and TRBJ2-6; D remains ambiguous. The CDR3 totals 13 residues. The V and J ends lost 8 bases and 4 bases respectively, with 9 bases between them. Per germline, CDR1 MGHRA and CDR2 YSYEKL. CDR3 protein: CASGRYGANVLTF. The CDR3 region has the DNA TGCGCCAGCGGGCGGTACGGGGCCAACGTCCTGACTTTC.

This clone was seen more than once but under ten times. The chain has TRBV7-2 and TRBJ1-1, with 7 bases aligning to TRBD1. The V gene end was trimmed by 1 base and the J gene end by 4 bases; junction bases not matched to a gene: 3. The CDR3 is 14 amino acids. Germline lookup yields CDR1 SGHTA and CDR2 FQGNSA. CDR3: CASSLGTGITEAFF. CDR3 bases: TGTGCCAGCAGCTTAGGGACAGGTATCACTGAAGCTTTCTTT.

V usage is TRBV4-2 and J usage is TRBJ2-1; tentatively, D is TRBD2 (5 bases). Germline lookup yields CDR1 LGHNA and CDR2 YNFKEQ. The CDR3 is 15 residues long. V shed 5 bases and J shed 5 bases, with 16 bases lying between them. CDR3 loop: CASSLAGGLNNEQFF. Here the CDR3 DNA reads TGTGCCAGCAGCTTGGCGGGCGGTTTAAACAATGAGCAGTTCTTC.

The chain recombines TRBV5-1 with TRBJ2-5; TRBD2 agrees at 12 bases. Germline CDR1 and CDR2: SGHRS and YFSETQ. V lost 2 bases, J lost 5 bases, and 7 bases stayed unmatched. This CDR3 has 16 amino acids. Here the CDR3 DNA reads TGCGCCAGCAGCTTTCAGTCCGGGACTAGCGGGGAGACCCAGTACTTC. Residues: CASSFQSGTSGETQYF.

The chain couples TRBV4-2 to TRBJ2-5; 11 bases agree with TRBD2. CDR1 and CDR2 from the germline V gene are LGHNA and YNFKEQ. The CDR3 is 15 amino acids. V gave up 6 bases and J gave up 6 bases; unmatched junction bases: 9. CDR3 residues: CASRATSGNLKTQYF. For the CDR3, the DNA is TGTGCCAGCAGGGCGACTAGCGGGAATCTTAAGACCCAGTACTTC.

This clone has only a few counts. The CDR3 DNA reads as TGTGCCAGCTCATCCGAGAGGAACACTGAAGCTTTCTTT. Its protein is CASSSERNTEAFF. J is TRBJ1-1 and V is TRBV18; no definite D call. The V gene lost 5 bases and the J gene lost 1 base, with 8 bases spanning the gap. Germline CDR1 and CDR2: KGHSH and LQKENI. The CDR3 consists of 13 residues.

The chain uses TRBV18 and TRBJ2-4; D is unclear. Germline-derived CDR1 and CDR2 are KGHSH and LQKENI. V dropped 1 base and J dropped 7 bases, with 11 bases sitting between them. CDR3 size: 14 residues. The CDR3: CASSPQGGANIQYF. The CDR3 DNA reads as TGTGCCAGCTCACCACAGGGCGGCGCGAACATTCAGTACTTC.

This clone occurred a few times. The chain has TRBV6-1 and TRBJ2-1; 7 positions agree with TRBD2. CDR1 is MNHNS, CDR2 SASEGT, per germline. The V segment lost 8 bases and the J segment 2 bases; nucleotides outside the gene matches: 3. The length of the CDR3 is 13 residues. CDR3 coding DNA: TGTGCCAGCCCGGGAGGAGCCTACAATGAGCAGTTCTTC. Its translation: CASPGGAYNEQFF.

The rearrangement uses TRBV5-5 and TRBJ1-2, with a tentative D call TRBD1 (5 bases). The CDR3 has 14 amino acids. Deletions cut 1 base from V and 6 bases from J, with 13 bases between. CDR1 is SGHKS, CDR2 YYEKEE, per germline (reference sequence). DNA of the CDR3: TGTGCCAGCAGCTTGACGGGGCTGACAAATGGCTACACCTTC. It is translated as CASSLTGLTNGYTF.

This clone came up a few times. The chain couples TRBV10-3 to TRBJ2-7; no clear D gene. This CDR3 is built from 11 residues. The ends were cut back, 11 bases at V and 3 bases at J, with 11 bases in the middle. Germline values: CDR1 ENHRY, CDR2 SYGVKD. Here the CDR3 DNA reads TGTGCCGTTGAAAACGGCTACGAGCAGTACTTC. Residues: CAVENGYEQYF.

The chain uses TRBV6-5 and TRBJ2-5; D perhaps matches TRBD2 (6 bases). The V and J ends lost 6 bases and 2 bases respectively, with 16 bases between them. The CDR3 length is 15 residues. Germline V gene lookup returns CDR1 MNHEY and CDR2 SVGAGI. As DNA, the CDR3 is TGTGCCAGCAGGCGATTTAGCGGAGAACAAGAGACCCAGTACTTC. Translating it yields CASRRFSGEQETQYF.

The sample holds many counts of this clone. The chain couples TRBV6-1 to TRBJ2-5; 8 bases line up with TRBD2. CDR3 length equals 15 residues. Germline V gene data show CDR1 as MNHNS and CDR2 as SASEGT. V lost 6 bases, J lost 5 bases, and 11 bases stayed unmatched. The CDR3 nucleotides read TGTGCCAGCAGCCCGACCCTAGCGGGCGGGGAGACCCAGTACTTC. Its translation: CASSPTLAGGETQYF.

The CDR3 DNA follows: TGTGCCAGCAGCTTAAGTAACAGGCACGCGAACACCGGGGAGCTGTTTTTT. Its translation: CASSLSNRHANTGELFF. The chain is built from TRBV7-2 and TRBJ2-2; a weak D match, TRBD1 (5 bases). This CDR3 spans 17 amino acids. Germline V gene lookup returns CDR1 SGHTA and CDR2 FQGNSA. V was clipped by 2 bases and J by 0 bases, with 13 bases between them.

This clone occurred a few times. The chain joins TRBV6-5 to TRBJ2-3; a weak D match, TRBD2 (6 bases). The CDR3 sequence is 15 residues long. Germline-derived CDR1 and CDR2 are MNHEY and SVGAGI. V was cut by 7 bases and J by 0 bases, with 14 bases left in between. This chain's CDR3 is CASTPGTRSTDTQYF. As DNA, the CDR3 is TGTGCCAGCACTCCAGGGACTCGAAGCACAGATACGCAGTATTTT.

This clone turned up a few times. The chain joins TRBV15 to TRBJ1-1; D gene ambiguous. V shed 5 bases and J shed 2 bases, with 6 bases lying between them. Germline lookup yields CDR1 LNHNV and CDR2 YYDKDF (reference sequence). This CDR3 is 12 amino acids long. The CDR3 DNA follows: TGTGCCACCAGCTGGGATAACACTGAAGCTTTCTTT. It is translated as CATSWDNTEAFF.

This clone was recorded a few times. The chain employs TRBV5-1 and TRBJ1-4; tentative D call: TRBD1 (5 bases). The CDR3 has 16 residues. Germline CDR1 and CDR2: SGHRS and YFSETQ. With 7 bases removed from V and 7 bases from J, the gap between germline ends came to 23 bases. CDR3 loop: CASCASAPGEAEKLFF. Here the CDR3 DNA reads TGCGCCAGCTGTGCAAGTGCTCCGGGGGAGGCTGAAAAACTGTTTTTT.

This sequence joins TRBV5-4 and TRBJ2-1; D is perhaps TRBD2 (5 bases). The germline V gene encodes CDR1 SGHNT and CDR2 YYREEE (reference sequence). Trimming took 2 bases from V and 0 from J, leaving 9 bases between them. This CDR3 is 15 amino acids long. This CDR3 is CASSFRTRSYNEQFF. CDR3 nucleotides: TGTGCCAGCAGCTTCAGGACTCGCTCCTACAATGAGCAGTTCTTC.

This clone was recorded once. The chain is built from TRBV6-5 and TRBJ1-1; 7 bases align to TRBD1. Germline assignment: CDR1 MNHEY and CDR2 SVGAGI. The CDR3 is 15 amino acids. V shed 8 bases and J 8 bases; nucleotides not matched to a gene: 17. CDR3 nucleotide sequence: TGTGCCAGCCAATCCGGGACAGCACCATTATGGGAAGCTTTCTTT. The encoded protein is CASQSGTAPLWEAFF.

The V gene is TRBV5-1, the J gene TRBJ2-2; D uncertain. The CDR3 length is 11 residues. V lost 5 bases, J lost 6 bases, and 5 bases lay in between. Germline CDR1 reads SGHRS; CDR2 reads YFSETQ. The CDR3 protein is CASSWAGELFF. CDR3 coding DNA: TGCGCCAGCAGTTGGGCCGGGGAGCTGTTTTTT.

The chain combines TRBV6-1 with TRBJ1-5, with D uncertain. The CDR3 spans 13 residues. Trimming pared 6 bases from V and 4 bases from J, leaving 10 bases between. Per germline, CDR1 MNHNS and CDR2 SASEGT. In DNA form, the CDR3 reads TGTGCCAGCAGCTTCTTACTTAATCAGCCCCAGCATTTT. It specifies CASSFLLNQPQHF.

This chain uses TRBV5-8 with TRBJ2-5; the D is unclear. CDR3 length: 11 residues. V was cut by 4 bases and J by 5 bases, with 6 bases left in between. The germline CDR1 and CDR2 sequences are SGHTS and YDEGEE. The CDR3 DNA reads as TGTGCCAGCAGCGCCCGCGAGACCCAGTACTTC. Translated, it gives CASSARETQYF.

The rearrangement links TRBV9 to TRBJ2-1; the match to TRBD1 covers 7 bases. V lost 0 bases, J lost 0 bases, and 0 bases stayed unmatched. Germline CDR1 and CDR2: SGDLS and YYNGEE. The CDR3 is 15 residues long. The CDR3 DNA follows: TGTGCCAGCAGCGTAGGGACAGGCTCCTACAATGAGCAGTTCTTC. Translated: CASSVGTGSYNEQFF.

This clone was seen only a few times. A far larger clone is a single base away, which makes a read error likely. The sample contains more than one DNA sequence encoding this CDR3. This chain links TRBV4-1 with TRBJ2-6, with unresolved D. Germline lookup yields CDR1 MGHRA and CDR2 YSYEKL. The CDR3 covers 15 residues. V was shortened by 5 bases and J by 0 bases, with 8 bases between the two germline ends. The CDR3, as DNA: TGCGCCAGCAGCATCAAACTCTCTGGGGCCAACGTCCTGACTTTC. It specifies CASSIKLSGANVLTF.

This clone was observed many times. The J gene is TRBJ1-5, the V gene TRBV5-4; 7 bases agree with TRBD1. The CDR3 is made up of 13 amino acids. Germline V lookup: CDR1 SGHNT, CDR2 YYREEE (reference sequence). V dropped 4 bases and J dropped 4; count of bases not matched to a gene: 2. The DNA of the CDR3 is TGTGCCAGCAGCCCGGACAGGAATCAGCCCCAGCATTTT. Protein product: CASSPDRNQPQHF.